The sequence of this T cell receptor beta chain was determined in a study of PD-L1 blockade in urothelial cancer (dated by TCRdb to 2017 to 2019). Looking at the study overall: All patients started therapy at some point between 2014 and 2016 and received atezolizumab 1,200 mg intravenously every 3 weeks. About 90% of the 29 patients were males with bladder-origin urothelial cancer, and about 65% of the roughly 29 reported a prior smoking history. An ECOG performance status of 0 or 1 was recorded for the patients, and 0 to 3 prior chemotherapy regimens had been received by the patients. Tumor samples gave a median of around 1,400 T cells and some 990 unique TCRs, with a median clonality of approximately 0.09 and T cell proportion of 0.097 to 0.1. The study was an exploratory multi-omic analysis of somatic, immune and clinical correlates of response to PD-L1 blockade with atezolizumab in urothelial cancer. Pretreatment tumor samples, along with matched peripheral blood collected serially before and after atezolizumab treatment, underwent TCR sequencing. Durable clinical benefit was defined as a progression-free survival longer than 6 months, and TCR features were additionally tested against progression-free survival and overall survival. Whole exome sequencing and RNA sequencing of pretreatment tumors were performed alongside TCR sequencing in the same patients. Nine patients reached durable clinical benefit, while about 19 patients did not. Around 29 patients had pretreatment blood TCR-seq, roughly 24 had at least one posttreatment blood collection, and roughly 24 had tumor TCR-seq. Five patients were left out of tumor TCR analyses because tumors from two patients failed quality control and three patients had no tumor available.

Synthetic TCR analog templates were spiked into each PCR to estimate absolute template abundance from read counts. For FFPE tumors, housekeeping genes were amplified and quantified so that usable DNA could be estimated and T cell fraction could be computed. The immunoSEQ assay used bias-controlled V and J gene primers to amplify TCRbeta CDR3 regions from genomic DNA. Rearranged TCRbeta segments were sequenced at approximately 20X coverage. For the original study's pipeline: Clustering was used to correct sequencing errors, and CDR3s were annotated against IMGT to assign V, D and J genes. Only productive TCRbeta rearrangements were used in downstream analyses, excluding out-of-frame or stop-codon sequences. To compute clonality, Shannon entropy was normalized by the log of the number of unique productive sequences and then subtracted from one. Clones differing between time points or between blood and tumor were identified using Fisher's exact test with Benjamini-Hochberg correction, with an adjusted p below 0.01 applied as the threshold. As stored in TCRdb, this immuneACCESS dataset retains in-frame rearrangements with V and J assigned. A fraction of the clones does not appear; measured against another copy, unresolved V genes explain less than half of the discrepancy, and the remainder lacks a known reason. V and J calls and clone size come straight from that table; D and trimming were deduced from the DNA. The table for this sample lists several hundred clones; around a third of them were counted only once. The ten largest clones add up to roughly 8.8% of the sample.

The research as a whole found: Because of the small sample size (n ≈ 30) and the many exploratory analyses performed, the results are intended to be regarded as hypothesis-generating. A higher proportion of tumor-infiltrating T lymphocytes was found in patients with durable benefit (n of about 24, Mann-Whitney p = 0.047). FFPE tumor samples that were not collected immediately before treatment were used, and only one sample per patient was analyzed, so heterogeneity was possibly missed. Patients with durable benefit showed greater expansion of tumor-associated TCR clones in peripheral blood 3 weeks after starting treatment (n ≈ 21, p = 0.022).

Sequences GTSNPN (CDR1) and SVGIG (CDR2) are obtained from the germline V gene (reference sequence). The CDR3 spans 11 residues, from the cysteine through the phenylalanine. Just the 33-base CDR3 DNA is kept, in frame starting at base 1. Trimming costs V 3 bases and J 6 bases, and their ends lie 8 bases apart. What this sample's time point label stands for: pretreatment tumor sample. A cohort of approximately 31 patients with locally advanced or metastatic urothelial carcinoma, treated at Memorial Sloan Kettering on a trial protocol, was included. All tumor tissue used for sequencing was obtained before atezolizumab dosing. The Qiagen DNeasy Blood extraction kit was used to purify genomic DNA from total PBMCs and tumor samples. Turning to this clone: The specificity of this receptor is unknown. Base quality data are lacking; no much larger clone is found one base away.

The receptor was isolated from a man between 60 and 70 years old with urothelial cancer. Recombination linked TRBV30 to TRBJ1-1; TRBD1 is possibly the D segment (5 matching bases). Specimen: tumor tissue, collected before atezolizumab (anti-PD-L1) treatment. The CDR3 reads CAWRWGAEAFF. In nucleotides, the sequence is TGTGCCTGGAGATGGGGGGCTGAAGCTTTCTTT.